This T cell receptor (beta chain) is drawn from a study of blood T cell repertoires in COVID-19. About the study: Acute and convalescent COVID-19 samples came from the United States, Italy and Spain. Sources were T cells, B-cell-depleted T cells, or PBMCs; the material itself was cDNA or gDNA.

Trimming took 5 bases from V and 2 from J; bases not matched to a gene: 5. Per germline, CDR1 MDHEN and CDR2 SYDVKM. CDR3 length: 16 amino acids. The data were produced by immunoSEQ multiplex PCR, yet TCRdb's version contains in-frame clones alone and is incomplete. The sample yields roughly 13,000 clones, 87% seen once. Input material: peripheral blood. The rearrangement uses TRBV28 and TRBJ1-5; TRBD1 matches at 11 bases. This receptor was taken from a human donor with active COVID-19. The donor label of this sample is uncertain. CDR3 DNA: TGTGCCAGCAGTGAGGGACAGGGGGAGGGCAATCAGCCCCAGCATTTT. It is translated as CASSEGQGEGNQPQHF.